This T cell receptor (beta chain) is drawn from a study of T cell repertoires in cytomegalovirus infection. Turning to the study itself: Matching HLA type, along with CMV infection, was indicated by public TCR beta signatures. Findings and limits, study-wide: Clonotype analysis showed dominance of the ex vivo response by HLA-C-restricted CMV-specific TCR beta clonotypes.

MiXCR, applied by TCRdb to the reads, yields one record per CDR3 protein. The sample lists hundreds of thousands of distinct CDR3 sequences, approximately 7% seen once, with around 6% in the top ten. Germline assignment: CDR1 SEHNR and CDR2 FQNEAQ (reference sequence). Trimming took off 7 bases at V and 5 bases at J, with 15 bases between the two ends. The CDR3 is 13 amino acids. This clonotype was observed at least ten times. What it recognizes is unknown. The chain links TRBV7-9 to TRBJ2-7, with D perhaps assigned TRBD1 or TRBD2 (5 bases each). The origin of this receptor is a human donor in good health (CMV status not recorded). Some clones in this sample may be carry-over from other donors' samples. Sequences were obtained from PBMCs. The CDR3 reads CASTRAGTNEQYF. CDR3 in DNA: TGTGCCAGCACTCGAGCAGGGACCAACGAGCAGTACTTC.